The rows below give T cell receptor beta chains drawn from one sample of a study of blood T cell repertoires in COVID-19. Only in-frame clones appear in the TCRdb table, and some are missing; sequencing was by immunoSEQ multiplex PCR. The table includes 85,000 to 90,000 clones, around 88% detected once. Sequencing was done on a sample of peripheral blood. The origin of the receptors is a human donor in a cohort sampled during active COVID-19. Each CDR3 is given with its conserved first and last residue. Each record gives: D gene, J gene, V gene, clone size, CDR3 protein, CDR3 DNA. A D gene is named only where the DNA matches it firmly. Rows may omit the clone size; those that give it use once, few, many or a size class.

d_call: TRBD1
j_call: TRBJ2-3
v_call: TRBV18
clone_size: once
cdr3_aa: CASSPDRDATSTDTQYF
cdr3_nt: TGTGCCAGCTCACCGGACAGGGACGCGACTAGCACAGATACGCAGTATTTT

d_call: TRBD2
j_call: TRBJ2-1
v_call: TRBV7-9
clone_size: -
cdr3_aa: CASSFSGGPNNEQFF
cdr3_nt: TGTGCCAGCAGCTTTAGCGGGGGGCCGAACAATGAGCAGTTCTTC

d_call: TRBD2
j_call: TRBJ2-1
v_call: TRBV6-5
clone_size: -
cdr3_aa: CASMETSINEQFF
cdr3_nt: TGTGCCAGCATGGAGACTAGCATCAATGAGCAGTTCTTC

d_call: TRBD1
j_call: TRBJ2-3
v_call: TRBV11-3
clone_size: -
cdr3_aa: CASSPGQGATDTQYF
cdr3_nt: TGTGCCAGCAGCCCCGGACAGGGGGCAACAGATACGCAGTATTTT

d_call: TRBD1
j_call: TRBJ2-5
v_call: TRBV6-5
clone_size: -
cdr3_aa: CASSADGTGVETQYF
cdr3_nt: TGTGCCAGCAGCGCCGACGGGACAGGGGTAGAGACCCAGTACTTC

d_call: -
j_call: TRBJ2-5
v_call: TRBV5-1
clone_size: -
cdr3_aa: CASSWGGGETQYF
cdr3_nt: TGCGCCAGCAGCTGGGGGGGCGGAGAGACCCAGTACTTC

d_call: -
j_call: TRBJ2-5
v_call: TRBV11-3
clone_size: -
cdr3_aa: CASSPGDGKTETQYF
cdr3_nt: TGTGCCAGCAGCCCAGGCGACGGGAAGACGGAGACCCAGTACTTC

d_call: TRBD2
j_call: TRBJ2-1
v_call: TRBV4-3
clone_size: -
cdr3_aa: CASSQHPGLDHNEQFF
cdr3_nt: TGCGCCAGCAGTCAGCATCCGGGACTAGACCACAATGAGCAGTTCTTC

d_call: TRBD1
j_call: TRBJ1-2
v_call: TRBV4-1
clone_size: -
cdr3_aa: CASSQEGTAYYGYTF
cdr3_nt: TGCGCCAGCAGCCAAGAAGGGACAGCTTACTATGGCTACACCTTC

d_call: TRBD2
j_call: TRBJ2-3
v_call: TRBV10-3
clone_size: -
cdr3_aa: CAISEGLASTDTQYF
cdr3_nt: TGTGCCATCAGTGAGGGACTAGCTAGCACAGATACGCAGTATTTT

d_call: -
j_call: TRBJ1-2
v_call: TRBV28
clone_size: -
cdr3_aa: CASSLGREGGYTF
cdr3_nt: TGTGCCAGCAGTTTAGGCAGGGAAGGTGGCTACACCTTC

d_call: TRBD2
j_call: TRBJ2-3
v_call: TRBV4-1
clone_size: -
cdr3_aa: CASSPYPSGGTDTQYF
cdr3_nt: TGCGCCAGCAGCCCCTACCCTAGCGGGGGAACAGATACGCAGTATTTT

d_call: -
j_call: TRBJ2-3
v_call: TRBV28
clone_size: -
cdr3_aa: CASSLKRQVTDTQYF
cdr3_nt: TGTGCCAGCAGTCTAAAGAGACAGGTCACAGATACGCAGTATTTT

d_call: -
j_call: TRBJ2-1
v_call: TRBV6-1
clone_size: -
cdr3_aa: CASSEVTGNRQFF
cdr3_nt: TGTGCCAGCAGTGAAGTTACCGGGAATCGACAGTTCTTC

d_call: -
j_call: TRBJ1-1
v_call: TRBV9
clone_size: -
cdr3_aa: CASSEQGRVSEAFF
cdr3_nt: TGTGCCAGCAGCGAACAGGGTAGAGTGTCTGAAGCTTTCTTT

d_call: -
j_call: TRBJ1-1
v_call: TRBV29-1
clone_size: -
cdr3_aa: CSVEDRPGNTEAFF
cdr3_nt: TGCAGCGTTGAAGATAGACCAGGGAACACTGAAGCTTTCTTT

d_call: TRBD2
j_call: TRBJ2-3
v_call: TRBV9
clone_size: -
cdr3_aa: CASSVDPSGGQEYTQYF
cdr3_nt: TGTGCCAGCAGCGTAGATCCTAGCGGGGGCCAGGAGTATACGCAGTATTTT

d_call: TRBD1
j_call: TRBJ2-7
v_call: TRBV5-1
clone_size: -
cdr3_aa: CASSLDGTGAIDEQYF
cdr3_nt: TGCGCCAGCAGCTTGGACGGGACAGGCGCGATTGACGAGCAGTACTTC

d_call: -
j_call: TRBJ1-5
v_call: TRBV29-1
clone_size: -
cdr3_aa: CSVAGEGQPQHF
cdr3_nt: TGCAGCGTTGCTGGGGAGGGTCAGCCCCAGCATTTT

d_call: -
j_call: TRBJ2-1
v_call: TRBV9
clone_size: -
cdr3_aa: CASSRVGLPSSYNEQFF
cdr3_nt: TGTGCCAGCAGCCGGGTAGGACTCCCGAGCTCCTACAATGAGCAGTTCTTC

d_call: TRBD1
j_call: TRBJ2-4
v_call: TRBV9
clone_size: -
cdr3_aa: CASSETGGSRGIQYF
cdr3_nt: TGTGCCAGCAGCGAGACAGGTGGGTCCAGGGGGATTCAGTACTTC

d_call: TRBD2
j_call: TRBJ2-7
v_call: TRBV5-6
clone_size: -
cdr3_aa: CASSRLAGGHFYEQYF
cdr3_nt: TGTGCCAGCAGCCGACTAGCGGGAGGTCACTTTTACGAGCAGTACTTC

d_call: -
j_call: TRBJ1-5
v_call: TRBV21-1
clone_size: -
cdr3_aa: CASSKEGTGGQPQHF
cdr3_nt: TGTGCCAGCAGCAAAGAGGGGACAGGGGGTCAGCCCCAGCATTTT

d_call: -
j_call: TRBJ2-7
v_call: TRBV7-7
clone_size: -
cdr3_aa: CASSLGPPGSGTYEQYF
cdr3_nt: TGTGCCAGCAGCTTAGGGCCCCCTGGATCAGGAACCTACGAGCAGTACTTC

d_call: TRBD1
j_call: TRBJ2-6
v_call: TRBV2
clone_size: -
cdr3_aa: CASNRQGATGANVLTF
cdr3_nt: TGTGCCAGCAACAGACAGGGGGCGACTGGGGCCAACGTCCTGACTTTC

d_call: -
j_call: TRBJ1-2
v_call: TRBV19
clone_size: -
cdr3_aa: CASTLGSGAWGYTF
cdr3_nt: TGTGCCAGTACCCTTGGATCGGGAGCCTGGGGCTACACCTTC